In its sample, the clone carrying this T cell receptor beta chain was seen a few times. Its antigen is currently unknown. The data are from a study of cytomegalovirus exposure and HLA in healthy donors. Study-level points and caveats: DRB1 had the most TCR associations and HLA-C the fewest, a later analysis found, with rates varying by HLA locus. Earlier analysis yielded a pattern in which most TCR beta V segments were productive about 87% or about 30% of the time. Only CMV serostatus was available as immune exposure information.

The PCR employed 60 Vbeta primers together with 13 Jbeta primers. The repertoire was sequenced with immunoSEQ multiplex PCR; TCRdb's copy has only in-frame clones and lacks some. The table includes 60,000 to 65,000 clones, approximately 71% detected once. The CDR3 has 14 amino acids. Germline V gene data show CDR1 as SGHVS and CDR2 as FQNEAQ. Trimming removed 5 bases at V and 5 bases at J, with 15 bases between. This receptor was identified in a man between 50 and 59 years old in good health and CMV-seropositive. Sequencing was done on a sample of PBMCs. The chain uses TRBV7-8 and TRBJ2-5; tentative D call: TRBD1 (5 bases). CDR3 residues: CASSLPRGLETQYF. The CDR3, as DNA: TGTGCCAGCAGCCTGCCAAGGGGATTGGAGACCCAGTACTTC.